One sample yielded the 11 T cell receptor beta chains listed below, sequenced in a study of blood T cell repertoires in COVID-19. Clones were read by immunoSEQ multiplex PCR, and TCRdb kept only the in-frame ones, dropping some. The sample shows roughly 340,000 clones, 80% to 90% of them seen only once. The material sequenced was PBMCs or T cells enriched from blood (not recorded which). The receptors here all came from a man between 35 and 55 years old in a cohort exposed to, infected with or recovered from COVID-19 (not recorded which).

A remark on this clone: The same CDR3 can be traced to other DNA sequences in this sample. J is TRBJ2-7 and V is TRBV29-1, with a possible D match to TRBD1 (5 bases). Germline V CDR1 and CDR2: SQVTM, ANQGSEA. The CDR3 spans 12 residues. With 1 base removed from V and 2 bases from J, the gap between germline ends came to 6 bases. The CDR3 bases are TGCAGCGTTGAAGGACAGACCTACGAGCAGTACTTC. Translated: CSVEGQTYEQYF.

This chain connects TRBV29-1 to TRBJ2-2; the match to TRBD1 covers 7 bases. V was clipped by 6 bases and J by 2 bases; unmatched bases: 6. From germline, CDR1 is SQVTM and CDR2 ANQGSEA. The CDR3 length is 14 residues. CDR3 DNA: TGCAGCGTCCACAGACAGGGTAACACCGGGGAGCTGTTTTTT. Amino acid sequence: CSVHRQGNTGELFF.

The rearrangement joins TRBV28 to TRBJ1-2; 7 positions match TRBD1. This CDR3 contains 12 residues. Germline CDR1 MDHEN, CDR2 SYDVKM. The trim removed 6 bases at V and 5 bases at J, leaving 3 bases unmatched. DNA for the CDR3: TGTGCCAGCAGAGGCAGGGGGTATGGCTACACCTTC. It is translated as CASRGRGYGYTF.

This CDR3 is CASSPSGQGDGYTF. Here the CDR3 DNA reads TGTGCCAGCAGCCCCTCCGGACAGGGGGATGGCTACACCTTC. The chain uses TRBV7-9 and TRBJ1-2, with 10 bases lining up with TRBD1. Germline-derived CDR1 and CDR2 are SEHNR and FQNEAQ (reference sequence). V shed 5 bases, J shed 6 bases, and the junction held 6 bases outside the gene matches. This CDR3 has 14 residues. Full variable domain (remainder filled in from reference TRBV7-9 and TRBJ1-2): DTGVSQNPRHKITKRGQNVTFRCDPISEHNRLYWYRQTLGQGPEFLTYFQNEAQLEKSRLLSDRFSAERPKGSFSTLEIQRTEQGDSAMYLCASSPSGQGDGYTFGSGTRLTVV.

This chain links TRBV9 with TRBJ1-1; D not resolved. The V gene's germline CDR1 is SGDLS and CDR2 YYNGEE. The CDR3 has 15 residues. Between the trimmed V and J ends, which lost 4 bases and 1 base, there was a span of 14 bases. The CDR3 bases are TGTGCCAGCAGCCCCCCGGGAGGGTGGAACACTGAAGCTTTCTTT. Translation: CASSPPGGWNTEAFF.

This clone was counted a single time. The rearrangement uses TRBV5-8 and TRBJ2-3, with D possibly being TRBD2 (5 bases). Germline V gene data show CDR1 as SGHTS and CDR2 as YDEGEE. V was trimmed by 2 bases and J by 4 bases, leaving 11 bases between them. The CDR3 runs 14 residues. CDR3 sequence reads: CASSFLEAADTQYF. The CDR3 coding sequence is TGTGCCAGCAGCTTCCTGGAGGCGGCAGATACGCAGTATTTT.

This clone was seen a handful of times. Other DNA sequences from this sample encode an identical CDR3 as well. The J gene is TRBJ1-1, the V gene TRBV10-3; TRBD1 is a possible D gene (5 bases). Per the germline V gene, CDR1 is ENHRY and CDR2 is SYGVKD. CDR3 length: 13 residues. Trimming took off 4 bases at V and 1 base at J, with 7 bases between the two ends. The DNA for the CDR3 is TGTGCCATCAGTGGCGGGGGGAACACTGAAGCTTTCTTT. Translating gives CAISGGGNTEAFF.

Here the CDR3 reads CASSPHVGNTIYF. In DNA, the CDR3 is TGTGCCAGCAGCCCCCATGTTGGAAACACCATATATTTT. V is TRBV7-8 and J is TRBJ1-3; D ambiguous. Trimming shortened V by 5 bases and J by 3 bases, and 8 bases separated the two germline ends. The CDR3 is 13 residues long. Looked up from germline, CDR1 is SGHVS and CDR2 is FQNEAQ.

Turning to this clone: This may be a read error, as it is one base from a much larger clone. The chain combines TRBV4-2 with TRBJ1-6; unclear D gene. Looked up from germline, CDR1 is LGHNA and CDR2 is YNFKEQ. The CDR3 totals 13 residues. V gave up 0 bases and J gave up 7 bases, with 4 bases separating them. The CDR3 region is CASSQDRNSPLHF. As DNA, the CDR3 is TGTGCCAGCAGCCAAGACAGGAATTCACCCCTCCACTTT.

This chain joins TRBV5-6 and TRBJ1-1; perhaps TRBD1 as D (6 bases). The CDR3 has 16 amino acids. Germline CDR1 SGHDT, CDR2 YYEEEE. Trimming left V 3 bases short and J 1 base short, with 16 bases between. The CDR3 nucleotides read TGTGCCAGCAGCTGGACCCCGGGACACGAGAACACTGAAGCTTTCTTT. Its translation: CASSWTPGHENTEAFF.

This chain links TRBV11-2 with TRBJ2-7; TRBD2 aligns across 10 bases. V was clipped by 4 bases and J by 6 bases; unmatched bases: 6. The CDR3 spans 14 residues. Germline V lookup: CDR1 SGHAT, CDR2 FQNNGV. CDR3 loop: CASSSLAGAGEQYF. CDR3 nucleotide sequence: TGTGCCAGCAGCTCTCTAGCGGGGGCGGGCGAGCAGTACTTC.